A single sample is the source of the 9 T cell receptor beta chains below, sequenced in a study of technical replicates of blood from a few donors. The data were produced by immunoSEQ multiplex PCR, yet TCRdb's version contains in-frame clones alone and is incomplete. The sample consists of over 85,000 clones, about 95% of them appearing once. The specimen was T cells isolated from PBMCs. Receptor source: a human donor in good health.

This clone was detected only once. The chain carries TRBV27 and TRBJ2-3; the D is unclear. Germline V CDR1 and CDR2: MNHEY, SMNVEV (reference sequence). The V end was cut by 6 bases, the J end by 1 base, with 17 bases between. The CDR3 contains 16 residues. As DNA, the CDR3 is TGTGCCAGCAGCCCCCTTTTATTCCGGGGCACAGATACGCAGTATTTT. Translation gives CASSPLLFRGTDTQYF.

This chain joins TRBV28 and TRBJ1-4; D call uncertain. This CDR3 contains 15 residues. CDR1 is MDHEN, CDR2 SYDVKM, per germline. V was shortened by 8 bases and J by 7 bases, with 20 bases between the two germline ends. This CDR3 reads CASGIWTSPREKLFF. CDR3 sequence (DNA): TGTGCCAGCGGCATCTGGACTTCGCCTCGTGAAAAACTGTTTTTT.

V gene TRBV2 combines with J gene TRBJ2-7; tentatively, D is TRBD2 (5 bases). Trimming removed 1 base from V and 2 bases from J, with 6 bases in between. CDR3 size: 13 residues. Germline CDR1 reads SNHLY; CDR2 reads FYNNEI. The CDR3 nucleotides are TGTGCCAGCAGTGAAGAGGGAGCCTACGAGCAGTACTTC. Translating gives CASSEEGAYEQYF.

A word on this clone: This specimen includes other DNA sequences encoding the same CDR3. The genes are TRBV29-1 and TRBJ1-1; D is possibly TRBD1 (6 bases). V lost 6 bases and J 1 base, leaving 12 bases between the germline ends. This CDR3 has 13 amino acids. Germline V gene data show CDR1 as SQVTM and CDR2 as ANQGSEA. For the CDR3, the DNA is TGCAGCGTGAGAAGGGGGGGGAACACTGAAGCTTTCTTT. Encoded protein: CSVRRGGNTEAFF.

This rearrangement joins TRBV25-1 to TRBJ2-7; no reliable D call. CDR1 is MGHDK and CDR2 is SYGVNS in the germline V gene. The CDR3 sequence is 11 residues long. V was trimmed by 5 bases and J by 0 bases, leaving 2 bases between them. For the CDR3, the DNA is TGTGCCAGCAGTCACTCCTACGAGCAGTACTTC. It is translated as CASSHSYEQYF.

Of note for this clone: This specimen includes other DNA sequences encoding the same CDR3. The CDR3 nucleotides read TGCAGCGTTCCGGGACAGGGCTATGGCTACACCTTC. It is translated as CSVPGQGYGYTF. V usage is TRBV29-1 and J usage is TRBJ1-2, with 9 nucleotides matching TRBD1. The V gene's germline CDR1 is SQVTM and CDR2 ANQGSEA. V lost 5 bases, J lost 4 bases, and 2 bases stayed unmatched. The CDR3 has 12 residues.

V and J are TRBV25-1 and TRBJ1-4; perhaps TRBD1 as D (6 bases). V lost 3 bases and J lost 2, with 16 bases in between. Germline V CDR1 and CDR2: MGHDK, SYGVNS. This CDR3 contains 17 residues. This CDR3 reads CASSEIQGARTNEKLFF. The CDR3, as DNA: TGTGCCAGCAGTGAGATACAGGGAGCGCGGACTAATGAAAAACTGTTTTTT.

The rearrangement joins TRBV18 to TRBJ1-3; no clear D. The CDR3 contains 14 residues. Trimming pared 3 bases from V and 0 bases from J, leaving 6 bases between. The V gene's germline CDR1 is KGHSH and CDR2 LQKENI. The CDR3, as DNA: TGTGCCAGCTCACCTCAGGACTCTGGAAACACCATATATTTT. Protein sequence: CASSPQDSGNTIYF.

The V call is TRBV5-1, the J call TRBJ2-2; 7 nucleotides match TRBD1. The CDR3 is 15 residues long. CDR1 is SGHRS and CDR2 is YFSETQ in the germline V gene. The J segment lost 1 base and the V segment lost 2 bases, leaving 2 bases of the junction unmatched. CDR3 loop: CASSLGGMNTGELFF. The DNA of the CDR3 is TGCGCCAGCAGCTTAGGGGGCATGAACACCGGGGAGCTGTTTTTT.